The following is a T cell receptor (beta chain) sequence with its context. The data belong to a study of PD-L1 blockade in urothelial cancer. Regarding time point: peripheral blood 6 weeks after treatment start. TCRdb's table, derived via immunoSEQ multiplex PCR, lists solely in-frame clones and lacks some. The sample comprises tens of thousands of clones, 91% of which are singletons, and about 7.3% rests with the top ten. The sample was PBMCs, taken around atezolizumab (anti-PD-L1) treatment. The receptor was isolated from a man between 65 and 79 years old with urothelial cancer.

CDR3 amino acids: CASSGRTGPAGNQPQHF. As DNA, the CDR3 is TGTGCCAGCAGTGGTCGGACAGGGCCTGCGGGCAATCAGCCCCAGCATTTT. The chain recombines TRBV6-1 with TRBJ1-5; TRBD1 aligns across 8 bases. After removal of 4 bases from V and 2 bases from J, the junction contained 10 bases not matched to a gene. Germline assignment: CDR1 MNHNS and CDR2 SASEGT. This CDR3 has 17 amino acids.